The 8 T cell receptor beta chains in this list originate from one sample, sequenced in a study of HIV-infected patients and healthy controls (dated by TCRdb to between 2014 and 2016). Whole blood was used without cell fractionation, so all unsorted peripheral T cells were reflected in the repertoire. The protocol used for the library was 5' RACE. The data were produced on an Illumina MiSeq. SuperScript III was used to reverse transcribe 500 ng RNA with primers targeting the alpha and beta constant regions. Separate alpha and beta chain libraries were generated by chain-specific third strand synthesis with multiplexing indices. TCRdb trimmed the raw reads at Q25, called clones with MiXCR and kept productive beta chains. Merged by CDR3 protein, the rows form single entries marked with the most common genes and DNA. Here the sample has roughly 18,000 distinct CDR3 sequences; about 8.2% occur a single time. The ten top clones hold 6.5% of the sample.

The sequencing input was blood. These receptors were obtained from an adult in good health.

The V gene is TRBV12-3 or TRBV12-4, the J gene TRBJ2-1; D perhaps matches TRBD2 (6 bases). The CDR3 consists of 12 residues. The germline V and J ends were trimmed by 8 bases and 6 bases, with 11 bases remaining between them. The CDR3 loop reads CASAGIRNEQFF. The DNA for the CDR3 is TGTGCCAGCGCGGGAATTCGCAATGAGCAGTTCTTC.

This clonotype was observed at least ten times. The chain couples TRBV11-1 to TRBJ2-3; no clear D gene. CDR1 SGHAT and CDR2 FQDESV come from the germline V gene (reference sequence). This CDR3 is 15 amino acids long. Trimming removed 2 bases at V and 5 bases at J, with 14 bases between. The CDR3 DNA is TGTGCCAGCAGCTTATCCTCCTGGGCGGTAGATACGCAGTATTTT. The encoded protein is CASSLSSWAVDTQYF.

In its sample, this clonotype was seen a few times. This chain connects TRBV11-2 to TRBJ2-1; 9 bases are shared with TRBD2. The CDR3 consists of 15 residues. V was clipped by 5 bases and J by 6 bases; unmatched bases: 8. Germline-derived CDR1 and CDR2 are SGHAT and FQNNGV. CDR3 sequence: CASSAGLALVNEQFF. The DNA of the CDR3 is TGTGCCAGCAGCGCCGGACTAGCGCTTGTCAATGAGCAGTTCTTC.

This clonotype was observed a single time. The J gene is TRBJ2-7, the V gene TRBV12-3 or TRBV12-4, with a weak D call TRBD2 (5 bases). There are 13 residues in the CDR3. V was trimmed by 4 bases and J by 5 bases, leaving 12 bases between them. The CDR3 DNA reads as TGTGCCAGCAGTTCCACTAGATCTAACGAGCAGTACTTC. Protein product: CASSSTRSNEQYF.

This clonotype has a handful of counts. The chain combines TRBV5-1 with TRBJ2-5, with D tentatively TRBD1 or TRBD2 (5 bases each). CDR3 length equals 17 residues. Germline V lookup: CDR1 SGHRS, CDR2 YFSETQ. The V end lost 6 bases, the J end lost 4 bases, and 25 bases lay between the germline ends. DNA of the CDR3: TGCGCCAGCACCTCCGGTCCTGTAGGCGAGGGACCAGAGACCCAGTACTTC. The encoded protein is CASTSGPVGEGPETQYF.

At least ten counts were recorded for this clonotype. V is TRBV12-3 or TRBV12-4 and J is TRBJ2-3; no clear D. The V end lost 6 bases, the J end lost 5 bases, and 6 bases lay between the germline ends. The CDR3 covers 11 residues. CDR3 nucleotide sequence: TGTGCCAGCAGCGCCAAAGATACGCAGTATTTT. Protein: CASSAKDTQYF.

This chain connects TRBV3-1 to TRBJ1-1; a weak D match, TRBD1 (5 bases). Trimming left V 0 bases short and J 5 bases short, with 13 bases between. From germline, CDR1 is LGHDT and CDR2 YNNKEL (reference sequence). This CDR3 is built from 15 residues. The CDR3 loop reads CASSQDQGPSTEAFF. For the CDR3, the DNA is TGTGCCAGCAGCCAAGATCAGGGACCCTCGACTGAAGCTTTCTTT.

This clonotype was detected many times. The chain employs TRBV3-1 and TRBJ2-7, with 7 positions matching TRBD2. V lost 3 bases to trimming and J lost 3 bases; unmatched junction nucleotides: 8. The CDR3 covers 15 residues. Germline V gives CDR1 LGHDT, CDR2 YNNKEL (reference sequence). The DNA for the CDR3 is TGTGCCAGCAGCCAGATCCGGGACTATCTCTACGAGCAGTACTTC. Amino acids: CASSQIRDYLYEQYF.